A single sample is the source of the 4 T cell receptor beta chains below, sequenced in a study of T cells after yellow fever vaccination. Via MiXCR, TCRdb re-called the 5' RACE reads, giving one row per CDR3 protein. The sample has some 300,000 distinct CDR3 sequences; roughly 9% are singletons. This material consisted of CD4+ T cells sorted from PBMCs, taken 5 days after the yellow fever booster vaccination. The receptor source for this set is a man aged 18 to 29 who received the YFV17D yellow fever vaccine.

This clonotype was seen a handful of times. V is TRBV5-6 and J is TRBJ2-1; 9 bases match TRBD2. With V trimmed by 2 bases and J by 0 bases, 6 bases remained unmatched. CDR3 length: 17 amino acids. The germline gives CDR1 SGHDT, CDR2 YYEEEE. The CDR3 DNA is TGTGCCAGCAGCTTTCTCCTAGCGGGATTCTCCTACAATGAGCAGTTCTTC. Protein sequence: CASSFLLAGFSYNEQFF.

CDR3 sequence: CASSEVAGELFF. CDR3 DNA: TGTGCCAGCAGTGAGGTAGCCGGGGAGCTGTTTTTT. This sequence joins TRBV2 and TRBJ2-2; D remains ambiguous. With 3 bases removed from V and 6 bases from J, the gap between germline ends came to 5 bases. The germline V gene encodes CDR1 SNHLY and CDR2 FYNNEI. The CDR3 runs to 12 residues.

This clonotype occurred a few times. This rearrangement joins TRBV5-1 to TRBJ2-1; D is possibly TRBD1 or TRBD2 (5 bases each). The germline V gene has CDR1 SGHRS and CDR2 YFSETQ. There are 16 residues in the CDR3. V lost 4 bases to trimming and J lost 6 bases, with 20 bases between them. The CDR3 spells CASSPPSPGTINEQFF. The CDR3 DNA reads TGCGCCAGCAGCCCCCCCAGCCCCGGGACCATCAATGAGCAGTTCTTC.

The sample holds a few counts of this clonotype. J is TRBJ1-4 and V is TRBV4-1; D is possibly TRBD1 (6 bases). The CDR3 is made up of 12 amino acids. The germline V gene has CDR1 MGHRA and CDR2 YSYEKL. Trimming removed 4 bases from V and 10 bases from J, with 10 bases in between. The chain's CDR3 is CASSLTGLKLFF. CDR3 sequence (DNA): TGCGCCAGCAGCCTCACAGGGCTAAAACTGTTTTTT.